The 19 T cell receptor beta chains below come from one sample, sequenced in a study of shared clonotypes between healthy human individuals. Here immunoSEQ multiplex PCR was the method, and the copy in TCRdb shows in-frame clones only, minus some. The sample comprises about 1 million clones, approximately 70% of which are singletons, and roughly 1.5% rests with the top ten. The sample consisted of memory CD4+ T cells sorted from blood. Subset of the sample: CD45RA-negative fraction. The origin of the receptors is a man between 18 and 35 years old in good health.

The rearrangement links TRBV5-6 to TRBJ1-5; TRBD1 might be the D (6 bases). This CDR3 comprises 16 residues. Germline-derived CDR1 and CDR2 are SGHDT and YYEEEE. V was trimmed by 3 bases and J by 1 base, leaving 14 bases between them. The CDR3 DNA follows: TGTGCCAGCAGCTCACTGGGGGGCTTAAGCAATCAGCCCCAGCATTTT. Amino acids: CASSSLGGLSNQPQHF.

This clone appeared once. The chain employs TRBV7-2 and TRBJ2-3; no clear D. The CDR3 totals 16 residues. CDR1 is SGHTA, CDR2 FQGNSA, per germline. V dropped 3 bases and J dropped 0 bases, with 13 bases sitting between them. The CDR3 protein is CASSFPMGSSTDTQYF. The CDR3 DNA follows: TGTGCCAGCAGCTTCCCTATGGGGTCTAGCACAGATACGCAGTATTTT.

There are a few counts of this clone. This chain uses TRBV10-3 with TRBJ1-5; TRBD1 is a possible D gene (6 bases). This CDR3 has 13 residues. Trimming stripped 5 bases from V and 4 bases from J, with 9 bases between. Per the germline V gene, CDR1 is ENHRY and CDR2 is SYGVKD. Here the CDR3 reads CAISPGVNQPQHF. The CDR3 DNA follows: TGTGCCATCAGTCCAGGGGTGAATCAGCCCCAGCATTTT.

This clone was observed at least ten times. The chain is built from TRBV9 and TRBJ1-1; D might be TRBD1 (6 bases). This CDR3 has 15 residues. V was pared by 4 bases and J by 5 bases, with 18 bases between. The germline V gene encodes CDR1 SGDLS and CDR2 YYNGEE. Here the CDR3 DNA reads TGTGCCAGCAGCAGGGAGGCAGGGGTTCGGACTGAAGCTTTCTTT. Translation gives CASSREAGVRTEAFF.

As DNA, the CDR3 is TGTGCCAGTAGTCTCGGGACTAGTCTTGATACGCAGTATTTT. Residues: CASSLGTSLDTQYF. The V and J genes are TRBV19 and TRBJ2-3, with TRBD2 matching 8 bases. Trimming at V came to 5 bases and at J to 6 bases, leaving 7 bases not matched to a gene. The CDR3 totals 14 residues. Germline lookup yields CDR1 LNHDA and CDR2 SQIVND (reference sequence).

The chain combines TRBV5-4 with TRBJ2-1; no clear D. This CDR3 comprises 18 residues. The germline V and J ends were trimmed by 1 base and 0 bases, with 17 bases remaining between them. Germline assignment: CDR1 SGHNT and CDR2 YYREEE (reference sequence). CDR3 DNA: TGTGCCAGCAGCTTGCTTTTCTCGAGCGCGAGCTCCTACAATGAGCAGTTCTTC. This gives the protein CASSLLFSSASSYNEQFF. The full variable domain, its missing parts supplied by reference TRBV5-4 and TRBJ2-1, is ETGVTQSPTHLIKTRGQQVTLRCSSQSGHNTVSWYQQALGQGPQFIFQYYREEENGRGNFPPRFSGLQFPNYSSELNVNALELDDSALYLCASSLLFSSASSYNEQFFGPGTRLTVL.

This clone was seen more than once but under ten times. The chain combines TRBV29-1 with TRBJ2-7; TRBD1 is a possible D gene (6 bases). V gave up 2 bases and J gave up 7 bases, with 12 bases separating them. The V gene's germline CDR1 is SQVTM and CDR2 ANQGSEA. There are 12 residues in the CDR3. This CDR3 is CSVETGPQEQYF. CDR3 nucleotides: TGCAGCGTTGAAACAGGGCCTCAAGAGCAGTACTTC.

The chain has TRBV5-6 and TRBJ1-1, with D tentatively TRBD1 (5 bases). This CDR3 comprises 14 residues. Trimming shortened V by 3 bases and J by 2 bases, and 11 bases separated the two germline ends. Germline V gene lookup returns CDR1 SGHDT and CDR2 YYEEEE. The DNA for the CDR3 is TGTGCCAGCAGCTCGCCGGGGGATAACACTGAAGCTTTCTTT. Protein sequence: CASSSPGDNTEAFF.

This sequence joins TRBV5-6 and TRBJ1-5; D call uncertain. CDR3 length: 15 residues. The germline CDR1 and CDR2 sequences are SGHDT and YYEEEE. Trimming took off 3 bases at V and 1 base at J, with 11 bases between the two ends. The CDR3 DNA reads TGTGCCAGCAGCTCCTGGGTGGGGAGCAATCAGCCCCAGCATTTT. Encoded protein: CASSSWVGSNQPQHF.

For the CDR3, the DNA is TGCAGTGCTCCGGCGGATGGCTACACCTTC. This translates into CSAPADGYTF. V is TRBV20-1 and J is TRBJ1-2; no firm D call. CDR3 size: 10 residues. Trimming removed 5 bases from V and 6 bases from J, with 7 bases in between. Germline-derived CDR1 and CDR2 are DFQATT and SNEGSKA (reference sequence).

This clone was counted between two and nine times. The V call is TRBV10-3, the J call TRBJ2-2; 11 nucleotides agree with TRBD1. CDR1 ENHRY and CDR2 SYGVKD come from the germline V gene. The length of the CDR3 is 14 residues. The J segment lost 4 bases and the V segment lost 6 bases, leaving 1 base of the junction unmatched. The DNA for the CDR3 is TGTGCCATCAGCGGGACAGGGGGCACCGGGGAGCTGTTTTTT. Translation gives CAISGTGGTGELFF.

As for this clone: The identical CDR3 is also encoded by other nucleotide sequences in the sample. J is TRBJ1-3 and V is TRBV15; D gene uncertain. The V end was cut by 3 bases, the J end by 4 bases, with 10 bases between. The CDR3 extends over 14 amino acids. Germline CDR1 and CDR2: LNHNV and YYDKDF (reference sequence). In DNA, the CDR3 is TGTGCCACCAGCAGGACGGTATCCGGAAACACCATATATTTT. It is translated as CATSRTVSGNTIYF.

V is TRBV19 and J is TRBJ1-1, with 7 bases aligning to TRBD1. Losses at the gene ends were 3 bases for V and 11 bases for J; bases not matched to a gene: 9. Germline V gene lookup returns CDR1 LNHDA and CDR2 SQIVND (reference sequence). The CDR3 is 13 amino acids. This CDR3 reads CASSITTGNAAFF. The CDR3 nucleotides are TGTGCCAGTAGTATCACGACAGGGAATGCGGCTTTCTTT.

Notes on this clone: Other DNA sequences in this sample translate to the same CDR3. This rearrangement joins TRBV2 to TRBJ2-7; no reliable D call. The CDR3 runs 11 residues. Per germline, CDR1 SNHLY and CDR2 FYNNEI. The V gene lost 5 bases and the J gene lost 2 bases, with 4 bases spanning the gap. The CDR3 is CASSPTYEQYF. CDR3 DNA: TGTGCCAGCAGTCCTACCTACGAGCAGTACTTC.

The chain recombines TRBV7-9 with TRBJ2-7; D gene uncertain. CDR3 length equals 13 residues. Per the germline V gene, CDR1 is SEHNR and CDR2 is FQNEAQ (reference sequence). V lost 5 bases to trimming and J lost 4 bases, with 12 bases between them. Written as DNA, the CDR3 is TGTGCCAGCAGCCGCTCGAGTGGGTACGAGCAGTACTTC. It specifies CASSRSSGYEQYF.

The rearrangement links TRBV6-6 to TRBJ1-2; the D gene is possibly TRBD1 (5 bases). Trimming cost V 5 bases and J 3 bases, with 10 bases left between them. Germline loops: CDR1 MNHNY, CDR2 SVGAGI (reference sequence). The CDR3 totals 13 residues. This chain's CDR3 is CASSPGRYYGYTF. In nucleotides, the CDR3 is TGTGCCAGCAGTCCAGGGCGGTACTATGGCTACACCTTC.

The J gene is TRBJ2-4, the V gene TRBV27; D perhaps matches TRBD1 (5 bases). The CDR3 is 15 amino acids. Germline CDR1 and CDR2: MNHEY and SMNVEV (reference sequence). Trimming left V 6 bases short and J 0 bases short, with 12 bases between. This chain's CDR3 is CASRTPREAKNIQYF. DNA for the CDR3: TGTGCCAGCAGGACACCCAGGGAAGCCAAAAACATTCAGTACTTC.

The chain links TRBV11-2 to TRBJ2-7, with D tentatively TRBD1 (6 bases). The CDR3 is made up of 15 amino acids. The germline gives CDR1 SGHAT, CDR2 FQNNGV. V lost 5 bases and J 0 bases, leaving 14 bases between the germline ends. CDR3 region: CASSLTGTTSYEQYF. CDR3 bases: TGTGCCAGCAGCCTGACAGGTACAACCTCCTACGAGCAGTACTTC. The full variable domain, in which reference TRBV11-2 and TRBJ2-7 provide the parts outside the CDR3, is EAGVAQSPRYKIIEKRQSVAFWCNPISGHATLYWYQQILGQGPKLLIQFQNNGVVDDSQLPKDRFSAERLKGVDSTLKIQPAKLEDSAVYLCASSLTGTTSYEQYFGPGTRLTVT.

The chain carries TRBV6-5 and TRBJ1-2; no clear D gene. The CDR3 sequence is 16 residues long. V was cut by 2 bases and J by 8 bases, with 21 bases left in between. The germline gives CDR1 MNHEY, CDR2 SVGAGI. Here the CDR3 reads CASSYLAVATMGGYTF. DNA of the CDR3: TGTGCCAGCAGTTACCTTGCGGTCGCCACTATGGGCGGCTACACCTTC.